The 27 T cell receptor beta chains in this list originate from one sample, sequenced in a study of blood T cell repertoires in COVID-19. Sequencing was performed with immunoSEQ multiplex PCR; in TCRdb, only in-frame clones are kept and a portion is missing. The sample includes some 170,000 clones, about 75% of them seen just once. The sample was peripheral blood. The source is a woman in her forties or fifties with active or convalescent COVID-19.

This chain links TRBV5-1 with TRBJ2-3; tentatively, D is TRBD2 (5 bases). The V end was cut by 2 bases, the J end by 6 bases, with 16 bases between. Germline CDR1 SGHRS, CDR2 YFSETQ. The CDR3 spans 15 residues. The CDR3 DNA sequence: TGCGCCAGCAGCTTACCCTTAGCGATCTCGGATACGCAGTATTTT. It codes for CASSLPLAISDTQYF.

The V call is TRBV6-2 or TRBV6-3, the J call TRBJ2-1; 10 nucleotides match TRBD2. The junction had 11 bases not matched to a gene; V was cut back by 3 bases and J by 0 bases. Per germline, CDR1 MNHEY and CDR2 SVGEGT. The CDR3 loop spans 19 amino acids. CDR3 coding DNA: TGTGCCAGCAGTTATCCCAGCGGGAGGGCCTTCTCCTCCTACAATGAGCAGTTCTTC. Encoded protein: CASSYPSGRAFSSYNEQFF.

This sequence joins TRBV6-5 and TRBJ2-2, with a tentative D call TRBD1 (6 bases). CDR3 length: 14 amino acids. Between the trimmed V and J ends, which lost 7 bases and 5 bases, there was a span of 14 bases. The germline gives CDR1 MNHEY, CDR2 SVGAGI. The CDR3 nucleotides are TGTGCCAGCACAGAGCAGGGGATGACCGGGGAGCTGTTTTTT. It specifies CASTEQGMTGELFF.

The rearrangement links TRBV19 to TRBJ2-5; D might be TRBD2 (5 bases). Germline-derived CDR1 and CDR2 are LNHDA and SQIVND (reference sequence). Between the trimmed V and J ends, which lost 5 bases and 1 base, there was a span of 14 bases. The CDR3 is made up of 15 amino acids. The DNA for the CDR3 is TGTGCCAGTAGTCCATTCCGGGATTTCCAAGAGACCCAGTACTTC. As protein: CASSPFRDFQETQYF.

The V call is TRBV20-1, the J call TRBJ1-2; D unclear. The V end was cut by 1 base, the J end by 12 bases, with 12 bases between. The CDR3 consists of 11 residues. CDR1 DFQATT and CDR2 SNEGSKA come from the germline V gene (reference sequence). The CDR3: CSARGPRKDTF. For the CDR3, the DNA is TGCAGTGCTAGAGGGCCGCGGAAAGACACCTTC.

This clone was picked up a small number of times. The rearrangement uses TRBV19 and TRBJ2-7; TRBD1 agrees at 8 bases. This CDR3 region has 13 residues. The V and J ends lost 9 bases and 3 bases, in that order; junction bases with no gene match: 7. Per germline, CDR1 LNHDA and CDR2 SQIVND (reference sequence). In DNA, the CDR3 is TGTGCCAGCGCAGGGGGCAGGGGCTACGAGCAGTACTTC. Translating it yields CASAGGRGYEQYF.

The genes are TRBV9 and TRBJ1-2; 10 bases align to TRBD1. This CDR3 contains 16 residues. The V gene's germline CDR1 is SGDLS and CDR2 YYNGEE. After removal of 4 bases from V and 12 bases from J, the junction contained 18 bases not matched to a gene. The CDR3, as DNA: TGTGCCAGCAGCCCGGGACAGGGGAGTTTGTTTATAGGGCACACCTTC. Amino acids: CASSPGQGSLFIGHTF.

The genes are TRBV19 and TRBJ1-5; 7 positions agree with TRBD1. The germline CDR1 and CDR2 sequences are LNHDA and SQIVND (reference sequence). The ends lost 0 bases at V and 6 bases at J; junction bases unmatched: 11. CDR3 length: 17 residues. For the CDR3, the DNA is TGTGCCAGTAGTATAGATGGGGCGACAGGGACGGCTCAGCCCCAGCATTTT. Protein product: CASSIDGATGTAQPQHF.

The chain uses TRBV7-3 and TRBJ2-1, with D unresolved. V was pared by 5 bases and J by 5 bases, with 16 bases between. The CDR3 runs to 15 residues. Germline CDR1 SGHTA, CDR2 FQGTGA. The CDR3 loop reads CASSLSRSKHNEQFF. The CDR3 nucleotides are TGTGCCAGCAGCCTGTCTAGGTCCAAACACAATGAGCAGTTCTTC. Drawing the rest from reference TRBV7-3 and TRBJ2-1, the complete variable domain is GAGVSQTPSNKVTEKGKYVELRCDPISGHTALYWYRQSLGQGPEFLIYFQGTGAADDSGLPNDRFFAVRPEGSVSTLKIQRTERGDSAVYLCASSLSRSKHNEQFFGPGTRLTVL.

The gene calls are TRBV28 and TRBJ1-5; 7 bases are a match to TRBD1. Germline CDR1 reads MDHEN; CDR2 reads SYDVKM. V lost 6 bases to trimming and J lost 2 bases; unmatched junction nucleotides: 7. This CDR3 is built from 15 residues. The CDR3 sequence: CASSPTGEGNQPQHF. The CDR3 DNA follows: TGTGCCAGCAGCCCCACAGGGGAGGGCAATCAGCCCCAGCATTTT.

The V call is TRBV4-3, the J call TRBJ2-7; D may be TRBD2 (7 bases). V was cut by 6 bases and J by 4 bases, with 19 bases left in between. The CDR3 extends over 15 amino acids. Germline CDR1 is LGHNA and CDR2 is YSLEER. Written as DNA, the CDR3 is TGCGCCAGCAGGCAGGGGCAGGGAGGGAAGTACGAGCAGTACTTC. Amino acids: CASRQGQGGKYEQYF.

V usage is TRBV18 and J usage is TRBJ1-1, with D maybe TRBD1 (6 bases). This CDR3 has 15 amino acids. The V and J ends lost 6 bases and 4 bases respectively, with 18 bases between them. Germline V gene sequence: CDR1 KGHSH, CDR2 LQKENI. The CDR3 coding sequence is TGTGCCAGCTCGGACACAGGGTTAAGGGGCACTGAAGCTTTCTTT. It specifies CASSDTGLRGTEAFF.

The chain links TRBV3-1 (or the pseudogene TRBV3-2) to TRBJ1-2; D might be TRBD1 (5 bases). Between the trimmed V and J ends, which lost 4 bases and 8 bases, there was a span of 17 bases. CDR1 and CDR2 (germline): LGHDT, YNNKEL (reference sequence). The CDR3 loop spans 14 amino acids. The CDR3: CASSPPRQLEGYTF. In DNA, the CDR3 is TGTGCCAGCAGCCCACCTCGACAGTTAGAGGGCTACACCTTC.

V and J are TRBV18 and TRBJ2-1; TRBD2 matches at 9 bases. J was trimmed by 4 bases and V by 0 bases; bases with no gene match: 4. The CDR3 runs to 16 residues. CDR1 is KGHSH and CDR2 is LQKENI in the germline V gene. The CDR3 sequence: CASSPPEAGGYNEQFF. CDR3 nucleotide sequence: TGTGCCAGCTCACCACCGGAGGCGGGGGGGTACAATGAGCAGTTCTTC.

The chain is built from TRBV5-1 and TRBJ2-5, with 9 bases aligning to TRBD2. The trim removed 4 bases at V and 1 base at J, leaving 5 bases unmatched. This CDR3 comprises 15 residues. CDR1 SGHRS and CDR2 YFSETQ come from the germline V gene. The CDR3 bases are TGCGCCAGCAGCACCGCGGGAGGGATCCAAGAGACCCAGTACTTC. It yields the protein CASSTAGGIQETQYF.

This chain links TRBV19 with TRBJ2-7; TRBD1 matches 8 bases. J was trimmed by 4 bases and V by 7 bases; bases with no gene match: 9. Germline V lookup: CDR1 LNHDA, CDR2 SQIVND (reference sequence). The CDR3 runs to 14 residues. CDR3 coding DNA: TGTGCCAGTAAGGCGGCAGGGGGCAAGTACGAGCAGTACTTC. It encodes CASKAAGGKYEQYF.

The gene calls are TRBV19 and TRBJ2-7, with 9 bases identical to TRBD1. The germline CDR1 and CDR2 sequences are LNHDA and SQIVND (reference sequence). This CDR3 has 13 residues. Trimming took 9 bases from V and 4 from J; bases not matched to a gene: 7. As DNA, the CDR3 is TGTGCCAGCCAGGACAGGGGAAGGTACGAGCAGTACTTC. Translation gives CASQDRGRYEQYF.

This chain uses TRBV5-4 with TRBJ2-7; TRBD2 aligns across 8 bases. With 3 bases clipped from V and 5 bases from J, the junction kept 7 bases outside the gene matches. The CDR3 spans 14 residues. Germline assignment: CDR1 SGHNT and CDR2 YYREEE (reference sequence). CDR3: CASSSGTRLDEQYF. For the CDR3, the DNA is TGTGCCAGCAGCTCCGGGACTAGACTTGACGAGCAGTACTTC.

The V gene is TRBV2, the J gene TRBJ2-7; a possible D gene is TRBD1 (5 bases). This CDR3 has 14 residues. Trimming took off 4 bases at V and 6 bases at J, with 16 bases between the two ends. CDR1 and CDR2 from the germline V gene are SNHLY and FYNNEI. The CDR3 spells CASSGGRVRSEQYF. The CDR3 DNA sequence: TGTGCCAGCAGTGGGGGCAGAGTTAGATCCGAGCAGTACTTC.

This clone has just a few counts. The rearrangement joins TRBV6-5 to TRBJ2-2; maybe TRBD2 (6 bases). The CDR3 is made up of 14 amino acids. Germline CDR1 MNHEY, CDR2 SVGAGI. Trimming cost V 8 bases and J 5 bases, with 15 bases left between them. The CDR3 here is CASRSWGETGELFF. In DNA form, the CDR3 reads TGTGCCAGCCGATCCTGGGGGGAGACCGGGGAGCTGTTTTTT.

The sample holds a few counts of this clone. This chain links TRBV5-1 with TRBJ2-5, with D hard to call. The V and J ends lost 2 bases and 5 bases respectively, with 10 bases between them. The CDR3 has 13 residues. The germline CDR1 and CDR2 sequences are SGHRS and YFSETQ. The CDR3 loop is CASSFGGFETQYF. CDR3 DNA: TGCGCCAGCAGCTTCGGCGGTTTCGAGACCCAGTACTTC. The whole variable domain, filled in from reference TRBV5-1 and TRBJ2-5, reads KAGVTQTPRYLIKTRGQQVTLSCSPISGHRSVSWYQQTPGQGLQFLFEYFSETQRNKGNFPGRFSGRQFSNSRSEMNVSTLELGDSALYLCASSFGGFETQYFGPGTRLLVL.

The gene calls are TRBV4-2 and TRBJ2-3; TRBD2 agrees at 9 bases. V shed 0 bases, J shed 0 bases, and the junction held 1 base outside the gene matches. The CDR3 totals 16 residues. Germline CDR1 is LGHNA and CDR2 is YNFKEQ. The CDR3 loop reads CASSQDTSGSTDTQYF. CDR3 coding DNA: TGTGCCAGCAGCCAAGATACTAGCGGGAGCACAGATACGCAGTATTTT.

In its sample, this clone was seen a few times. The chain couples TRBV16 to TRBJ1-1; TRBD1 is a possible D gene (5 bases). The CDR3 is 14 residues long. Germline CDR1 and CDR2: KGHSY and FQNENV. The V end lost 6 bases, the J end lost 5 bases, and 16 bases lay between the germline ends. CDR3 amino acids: CASRHGQLATEAFF. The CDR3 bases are TGTGCCAGCAGGCACGGACAACTCGCGACTGAAGCTTTCTTT.

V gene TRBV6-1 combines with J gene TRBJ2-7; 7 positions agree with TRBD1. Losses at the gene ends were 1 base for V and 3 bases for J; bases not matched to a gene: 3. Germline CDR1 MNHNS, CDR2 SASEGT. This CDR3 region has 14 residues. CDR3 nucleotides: TGTGCCAGCAGTGAAGGGGGACAGATCTACGAGCAGTACTTC. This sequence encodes CASSEGGQIYEQYF.

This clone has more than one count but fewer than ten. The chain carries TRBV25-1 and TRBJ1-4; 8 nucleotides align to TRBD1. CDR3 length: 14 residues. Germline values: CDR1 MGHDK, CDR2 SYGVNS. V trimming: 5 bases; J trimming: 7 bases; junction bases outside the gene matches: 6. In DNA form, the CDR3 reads TGTGCCAGCAGTCAGGGGGCGGTTTTTGAAAAACTGTTTTTT. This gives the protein CASSQGAVFEKLFF.

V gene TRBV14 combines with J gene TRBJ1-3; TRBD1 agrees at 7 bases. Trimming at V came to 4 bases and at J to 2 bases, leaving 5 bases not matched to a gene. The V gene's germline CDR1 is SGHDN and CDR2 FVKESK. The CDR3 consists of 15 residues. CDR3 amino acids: CASSRLTGTGNTIYF. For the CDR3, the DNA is TGTGCCAGCAGCCGCCTGACAGGGACTGGAAACACCATATATTTT.

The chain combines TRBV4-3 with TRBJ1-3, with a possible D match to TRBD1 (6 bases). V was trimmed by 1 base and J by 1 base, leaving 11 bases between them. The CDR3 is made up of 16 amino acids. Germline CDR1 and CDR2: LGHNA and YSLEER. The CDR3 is CASSQVRQGSGNTIYF. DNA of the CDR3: TGCGCCAGCAGCCAAGTACGGCAGGGGTCTGGAAACACCATATATTTT.